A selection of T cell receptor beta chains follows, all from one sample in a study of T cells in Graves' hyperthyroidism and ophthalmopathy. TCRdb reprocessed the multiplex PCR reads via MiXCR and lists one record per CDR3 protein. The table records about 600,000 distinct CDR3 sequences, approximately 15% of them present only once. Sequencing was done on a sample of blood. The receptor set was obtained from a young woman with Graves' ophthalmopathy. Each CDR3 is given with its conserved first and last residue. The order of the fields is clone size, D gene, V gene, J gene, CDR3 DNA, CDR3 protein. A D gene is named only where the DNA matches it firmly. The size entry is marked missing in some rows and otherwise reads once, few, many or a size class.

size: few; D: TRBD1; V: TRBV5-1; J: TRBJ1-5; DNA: TGCGCCAGCAGCTTGGAGACAGGGCGGAATCAGCCCCAGCATTTT; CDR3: CASSLETGRNQPQHF
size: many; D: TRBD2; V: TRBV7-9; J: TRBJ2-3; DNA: TGTGCCAGCAGCTTAGCGGGGGGGGCAGATACGCAGTATTTT; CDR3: CASSLAGGADTQYF
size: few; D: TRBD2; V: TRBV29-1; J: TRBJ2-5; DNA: TGCAGCGGTCTTGGGTCTGGCGGGAGACTCGGGGCCCAGTACTTC; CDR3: CSGLGSGGRLGAQYF
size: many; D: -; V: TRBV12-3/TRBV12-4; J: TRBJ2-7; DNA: TGTGCCAGCAGTTTAATCGGGGCCGGATACGAGCAGTACTTC; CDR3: CASSLIGAGYEQYF
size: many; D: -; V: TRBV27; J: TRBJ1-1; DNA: TGTGCCAGCAGTTCTCCAAGGGGGAGAGTTATGAACACTGAAGCTTTCTTT; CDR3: CASSSPRGRVMNTEAFF
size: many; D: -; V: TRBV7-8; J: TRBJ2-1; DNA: TGTGCCAGCAGCTTAGACCGACTAGTCTCCTACAATGAGCAGTTCTTC; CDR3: CASSLDRLVSYNEQFF
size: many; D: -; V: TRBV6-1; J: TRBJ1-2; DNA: TGTGCCAGCAGCTGGACGAAGATATTCTATGGCTACACCTTC; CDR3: CASSWTKIFYGYTF
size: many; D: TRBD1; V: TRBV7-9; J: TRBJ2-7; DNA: TGTGCCAGCAGCTTAACCAGACAGGGATACGAGCAGTACTTC; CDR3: CASSLTRQGYEQYF
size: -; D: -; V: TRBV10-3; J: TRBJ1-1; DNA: TGTGCCATCAGTGAGAGGAGGGGATTGAACACTGAAGCTTTCTTT; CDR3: CAISERRGLNTEAFF
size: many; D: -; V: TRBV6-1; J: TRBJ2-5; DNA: TGTGCCAGCAGTGAAGCGAGGCAGACCCAGTACTTC; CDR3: CASSEARQTQYF
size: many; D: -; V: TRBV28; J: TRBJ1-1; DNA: TGTGCCAGCTCGAGTCCGGGACTGATGGGCATGAACACTGAAGCTTTCTTT; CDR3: CASSSPGLMGMNTEAFF
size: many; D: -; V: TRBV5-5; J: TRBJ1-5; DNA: TGTGCCAGCAAGCTTGGGGAAGATCAGCCCCAGCATTTT; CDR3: CASKLGEDQPQHF
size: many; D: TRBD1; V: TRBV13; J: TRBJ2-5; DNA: TGTGCCAGCAGCTTCCGACAGGGAACTATCCAAGAGACCCAGTACTTC; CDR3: CASSFRQGTIQETQYF
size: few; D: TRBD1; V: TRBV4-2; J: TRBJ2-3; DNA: TGTGCCAGCAGCAAGTCGGAGGGACAGGGGTTCGGCACAGATACGCAGTATTTT; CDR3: CASSKSEGQGFGTDTQYF
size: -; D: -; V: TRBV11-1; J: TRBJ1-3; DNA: TGTGCCAGCAGCGTTGCCTACAGCTCTGGAAACACCATATATTTT; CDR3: CASSVAYSSGNTIYF
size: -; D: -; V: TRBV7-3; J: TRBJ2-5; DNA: TGTGCCAGCAGCCACGGCGGACAGCAAGAGACCCAGTACTTC; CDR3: CASSHGGQQETQYF